This T cell receptor (beta chain) originates from a study of blood T cell repertoires in COVID-19. Study background: COVID-19 samples, acute and convalescent, were from the United States, Italy and Spain. Sources were T cells, B-cell-depleted T cells, or PBMCs; the material itself was cDNA or gDNA.

Germline V gives CDR1 SGHVS, CDR2 FQNEAQ. The ends were cut back, 5 bases at V and 3 bases at J, with 19 bases in the middle. The CDR3 totals 16 residues. Methods used by the authors: Reference gene primers were amplified, and this amplification served to estimate nucleated cell counts. Produced via immunoSEQ multiplex PCR; TCRdb's table is partial and in-frame only. That table is the source of V, J and clone size, and D and trimming were worked out from the DNA. The sample records 450,000 or so clones, about 88% being singletons. Seattle's enrolled individuals joined amid active infection and were then monitored longitudinally.

The sample was peripheral blood. The V and J genes are TRBV7-8 and TRBJ1-2; D remains unclear. This receptor was identified in a woman in her thirties or forties with COVID-19, enrolled during active disease. The CDR3 coding sequence is TGTGCCAGCAGCCGCCAGCGGCGCCGGGTGGACTATGGCTACACCTTC. Translating gives CASSRQRRRVDYGYTF. The full variable domain, rest sourced from reference TRBV7-8 and TRBJ1-2, is GAGVSQSPRYKVAKRGQDVALRCDPISGHVSLFWYQQALGQGPEFLTYFQNEAQLDKSGLPSDRFFAERPEGSVSTLKIQRTQQEDSAVYLCASSRQRRRVDYGYTFGSGTRLTVV.